This TCR beta chain came from a study of beta chain features in type 1 diabetes. Regarding the study as a whole: Type 1 diabetes patients had TCRB CDR3s that were shorter (moderately but significantly so) in all four CD4+ subsets.

Every bit of the isolated RNA underwent reverse transcription, so sequencing read expressed TCRB transcripts. The table came from immunoSEQ multiplex PCR; TCRdb's copy has only in-frame clones and leaves some out. The table records approximately 730,000 clones, around 15% of them present only once. A note on this clone: As yet, its antigen is unknown.

The sample was naive CD4+ T cells from blood. The origin of this receptor is a young man with type 1 diabetes.

This CDR3 is CASSRITDTQYF. The DNA for the CDR3 is TGTGCCAGCAGTCGCATCACAGATACGCAGTATTTT. The chain joins TRBV6-1 to TRBJ2-3; D unclear. The CDR3 has 12 amino acids. The germline gives CDR1 MNHNS, CDR2 SASEGT. V lost 5 bases to trimming and J lost 2 bases, with 5 bases between them.